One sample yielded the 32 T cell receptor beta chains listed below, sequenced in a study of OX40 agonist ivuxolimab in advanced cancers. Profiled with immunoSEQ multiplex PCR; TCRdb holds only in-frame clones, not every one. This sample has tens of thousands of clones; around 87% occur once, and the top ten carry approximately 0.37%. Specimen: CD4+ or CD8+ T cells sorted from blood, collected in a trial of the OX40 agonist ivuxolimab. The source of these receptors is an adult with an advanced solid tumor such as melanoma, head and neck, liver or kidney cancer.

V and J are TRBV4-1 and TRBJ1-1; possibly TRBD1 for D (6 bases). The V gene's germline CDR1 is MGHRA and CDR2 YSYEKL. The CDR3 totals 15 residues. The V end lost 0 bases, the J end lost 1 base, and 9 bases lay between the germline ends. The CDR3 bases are TGCGCCAGCAGCCAAGAAGGGGGAAAGAACACTGAAGCTTTCTTT. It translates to CASSQEGGKNTEAFF.

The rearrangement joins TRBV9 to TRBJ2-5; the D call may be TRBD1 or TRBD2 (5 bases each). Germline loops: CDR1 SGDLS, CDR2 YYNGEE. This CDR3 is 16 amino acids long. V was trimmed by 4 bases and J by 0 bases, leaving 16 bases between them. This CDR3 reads CASSIRDQGYQETQYF. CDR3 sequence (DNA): TGTGCCAGCAGCATACGGGACCAAGGGTACCAAGAGACCCAGTACTTC.

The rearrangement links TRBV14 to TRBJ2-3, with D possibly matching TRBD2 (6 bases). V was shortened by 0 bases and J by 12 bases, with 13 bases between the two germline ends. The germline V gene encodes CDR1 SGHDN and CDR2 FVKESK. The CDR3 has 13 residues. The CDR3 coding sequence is TGTGCCAGCAGCCAAGATCTATCGGGAGACCAGTATTTT. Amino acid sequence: CASSQDLSGDQYF.

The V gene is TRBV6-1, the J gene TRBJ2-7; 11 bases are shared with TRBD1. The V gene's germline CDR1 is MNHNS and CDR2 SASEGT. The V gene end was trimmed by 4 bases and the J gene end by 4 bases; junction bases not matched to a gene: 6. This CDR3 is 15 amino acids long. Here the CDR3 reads CASSVGTGGSYEQYF. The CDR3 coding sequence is TGTGCCAGCAGTGTTGGGACAGGGGGAAGTTACGAGCAGTACTTC.

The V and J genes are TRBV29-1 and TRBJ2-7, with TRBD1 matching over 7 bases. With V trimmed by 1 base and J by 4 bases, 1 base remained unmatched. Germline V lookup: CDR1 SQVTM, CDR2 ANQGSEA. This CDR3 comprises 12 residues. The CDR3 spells CSVEGQGYEQYF. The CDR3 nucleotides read TGCAGCGTTGAAGGACAGGGATACGAGCAGTACTTC.

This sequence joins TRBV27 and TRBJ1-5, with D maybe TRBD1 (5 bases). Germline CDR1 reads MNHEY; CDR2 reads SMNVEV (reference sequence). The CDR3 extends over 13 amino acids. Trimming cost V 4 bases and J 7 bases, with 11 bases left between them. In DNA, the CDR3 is TGTGCCAGCAGTTCCCCGGGGGGGCAGCCCCAGCATTTT. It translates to CASSSPGGQPQHF.

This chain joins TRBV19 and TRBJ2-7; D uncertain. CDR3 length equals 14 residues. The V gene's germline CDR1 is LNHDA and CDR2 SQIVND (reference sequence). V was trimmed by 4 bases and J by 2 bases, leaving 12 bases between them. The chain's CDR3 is CASSTLDGTYEQYF. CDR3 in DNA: TGTGCCAGTAGTACATTAGACGGTACCTACGAGCAGTACTTC.

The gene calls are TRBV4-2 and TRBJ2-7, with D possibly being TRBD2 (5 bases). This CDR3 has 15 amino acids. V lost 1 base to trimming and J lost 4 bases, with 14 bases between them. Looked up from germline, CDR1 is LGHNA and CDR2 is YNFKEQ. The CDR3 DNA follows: TGTGCCAGCAGCCAAGCTGAACCGGGGAAGTACGAGCAGTACTTC. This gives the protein CASSQAEPGKYEQYF.

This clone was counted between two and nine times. CDR3 sequence: CASRGQGNSPLHF. The CDR3 nucleotides are TGTGCCAGCAGGGGACAGGGGAATTCACCCCTCCACTTT. The chain is built from TRBV2 and TRBJ1-6, with 10 bases that match TRBD1. The junction had 0 bases not matched to a gene; V was cut back by 6 bases and J by 7 bases. The CDR3 is 13 residues long. Germline loops: CDR1 SNHLY, CDR2 FYNNEI.

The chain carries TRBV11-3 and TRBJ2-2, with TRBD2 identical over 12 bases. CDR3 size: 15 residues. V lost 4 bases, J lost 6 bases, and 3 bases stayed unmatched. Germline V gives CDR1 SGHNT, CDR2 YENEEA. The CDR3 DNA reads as TGTGCCAGCAGCTCTAGCGGGGGGGTATCCGGGGAGCTGTTTTTT. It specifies CASSSSGGVSGELFF. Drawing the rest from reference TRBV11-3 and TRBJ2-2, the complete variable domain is EAGVVQSPRYKIIEKKQPVAFWCNPISGHNTLYWYLQNLGQGPELLIRYENEEAVDDSQLPKDRFSAERLKGVDSTLKIQPAELGDSAVYLCASSSSGGVSGELFFGEGSRLTVL.

CDR3 amino acids: CASSLGTGGKTEAFF. As DNA, the CDR3 is TGTGCCAGCAGTTTGGGGACAGGGGGTAAAACTGAAGCTTTCTTT. The chain employs TRBV6-1 and TRBJ1-1; 11 nucleotides line up with TRBD1. Germline values: CDR1 MNHNS, CDR2 SASEGT. With 5 bases clipped from V and 5 bases from J, the junction kept 7 bases outside the gene matches. The CDR3 extends over 15 amino acids.

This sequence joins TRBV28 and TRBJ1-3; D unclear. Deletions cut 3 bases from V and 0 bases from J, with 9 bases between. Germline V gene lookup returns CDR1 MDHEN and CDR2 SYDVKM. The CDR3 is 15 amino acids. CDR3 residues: CASSLSRYSGNTIYF. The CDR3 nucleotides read TGTGCCAGCAGTTTGTCAAGGTACTCTGGAAACACCATATATTTT.

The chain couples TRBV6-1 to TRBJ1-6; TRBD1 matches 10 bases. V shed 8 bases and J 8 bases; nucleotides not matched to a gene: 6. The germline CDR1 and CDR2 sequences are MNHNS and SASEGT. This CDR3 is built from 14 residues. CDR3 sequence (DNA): TGTGCCAGCGCGCCGGACAGGGGGTATTCACCCCTCCACTTT. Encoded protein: CASAPDRGYSPLHF.

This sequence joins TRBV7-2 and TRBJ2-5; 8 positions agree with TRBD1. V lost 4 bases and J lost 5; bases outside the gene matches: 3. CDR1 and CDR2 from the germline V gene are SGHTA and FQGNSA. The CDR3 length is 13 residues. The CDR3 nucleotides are TGTGCCAGCAGCTCAGGGGGCATGGAGACCCAGTACTTC. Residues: CASSSGGMETQYF.

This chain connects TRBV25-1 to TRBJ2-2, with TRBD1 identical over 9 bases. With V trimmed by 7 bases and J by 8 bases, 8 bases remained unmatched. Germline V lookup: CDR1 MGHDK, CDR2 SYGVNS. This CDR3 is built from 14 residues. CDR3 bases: TGTGCCAGCAAGGGGACAGGGTCGTCGGGGGAGCTGTTTTTT. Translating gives CASKGTGSSGELFF.

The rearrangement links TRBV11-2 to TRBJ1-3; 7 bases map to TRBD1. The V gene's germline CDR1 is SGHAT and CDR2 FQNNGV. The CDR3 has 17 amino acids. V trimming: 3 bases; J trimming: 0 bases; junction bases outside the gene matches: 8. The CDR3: CASSLGQPKLSGNTIYF. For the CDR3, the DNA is TGTGCCAGCAGCTTGGGACAGCCAAAACTCTCTGGAAACACCATATATTTT.

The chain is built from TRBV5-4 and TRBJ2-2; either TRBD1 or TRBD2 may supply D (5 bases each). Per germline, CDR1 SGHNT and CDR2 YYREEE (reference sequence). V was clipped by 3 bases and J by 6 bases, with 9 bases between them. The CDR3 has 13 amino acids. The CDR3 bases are TGTGCCAGCAGCTGGGACGGCTCCGGGGAGCTGTTTTTT. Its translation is CASSWDGSGELFF. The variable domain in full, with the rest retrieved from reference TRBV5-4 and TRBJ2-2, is ETGVTQSPTHLIKTRGQQVTLRCSSQSGHNTVSWYQQALGQGPQFIFQYYREEENGRGNFPPRFSGLQFPNYSSELNVNALELDDSALYLCASSWDGSGELFFGEGSRLTVL.

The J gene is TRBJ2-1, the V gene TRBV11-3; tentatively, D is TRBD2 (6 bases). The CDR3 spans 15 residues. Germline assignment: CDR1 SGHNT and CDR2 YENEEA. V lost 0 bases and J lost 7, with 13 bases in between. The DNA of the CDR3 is TGTGCCAGCAGCTTAGATCCGGGAGTCGCTAATGAGCAGTTCTTC. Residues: CASSLDPGVANEQFF.

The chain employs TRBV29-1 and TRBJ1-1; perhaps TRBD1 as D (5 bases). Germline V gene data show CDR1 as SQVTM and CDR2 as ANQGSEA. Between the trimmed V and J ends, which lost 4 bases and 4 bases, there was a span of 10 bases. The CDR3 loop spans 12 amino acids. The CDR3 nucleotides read TGCAGCGTTGGAGAGGGGCGCACTGAAGCTTTCTTT. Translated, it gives CSVGEGRTEAFF.

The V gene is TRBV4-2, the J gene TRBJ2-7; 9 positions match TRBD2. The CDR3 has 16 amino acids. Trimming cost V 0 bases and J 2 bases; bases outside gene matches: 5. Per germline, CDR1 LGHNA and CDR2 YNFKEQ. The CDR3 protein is CASSQDSGGTTYEQYF. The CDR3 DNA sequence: TGTGCCAGCAGCCAAGATAGCGGGGGCACCACCTACGAGCAGTACTTC.

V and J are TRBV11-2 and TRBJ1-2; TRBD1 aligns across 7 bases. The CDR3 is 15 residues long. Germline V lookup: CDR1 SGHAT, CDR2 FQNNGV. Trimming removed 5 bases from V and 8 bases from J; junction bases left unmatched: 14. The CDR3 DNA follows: TGTGCCAGCAGCGGGCAAGTGACAGGGATAGGGGGCTACACCTTC. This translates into CASSGQVTGIGGYTF.

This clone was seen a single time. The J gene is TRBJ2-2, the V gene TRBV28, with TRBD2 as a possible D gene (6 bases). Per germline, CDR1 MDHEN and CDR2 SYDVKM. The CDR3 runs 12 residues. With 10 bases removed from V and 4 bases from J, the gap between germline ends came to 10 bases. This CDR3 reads CAIGTSTGELFF. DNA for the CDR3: TGTGCCATCGGGACTTCCACCGGGGAGCTGTTTTTT.

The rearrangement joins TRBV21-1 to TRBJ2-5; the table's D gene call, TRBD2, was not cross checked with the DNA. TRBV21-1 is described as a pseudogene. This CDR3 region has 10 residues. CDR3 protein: CASSLGEQYF. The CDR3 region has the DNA TGTGCCAGCAGTTTAGGAGAGCAGTACTTC.

This chain's CDR3 is CASSPPGQETQYF. CDR3 coding DNA: TGTGCCAGCAGTCCCCCGGGCCAAGAGACCCAGTACTTC. The chain employs TRBV27 and TRBJ2-5; D unclear. V shed 5 bases and J shed 1 base, with 8 bases lying between them. The CDR3 is 13 amino acids. Germline V gives CDR1 MNHEY, CDR2 SMNVEV (reference sequence).

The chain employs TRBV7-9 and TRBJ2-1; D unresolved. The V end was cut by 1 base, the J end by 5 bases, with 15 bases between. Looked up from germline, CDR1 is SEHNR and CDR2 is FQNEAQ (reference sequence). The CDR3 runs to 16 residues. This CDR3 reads CASSLGLYSGHNEQFF. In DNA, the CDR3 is TGTGCCAGCAGCTTAGGCTTATACTCTGGGCACAATGAGCAGTTCTTC.

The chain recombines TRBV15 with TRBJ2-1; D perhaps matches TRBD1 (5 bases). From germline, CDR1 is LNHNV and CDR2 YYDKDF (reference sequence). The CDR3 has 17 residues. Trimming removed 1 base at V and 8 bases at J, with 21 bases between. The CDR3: CATSRGGTGRLWDEQFF. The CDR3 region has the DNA TGTGCCACCAGCAGAGGCGGCACAGGTCGCTTATGGGATGAGCAGTTCTTC.

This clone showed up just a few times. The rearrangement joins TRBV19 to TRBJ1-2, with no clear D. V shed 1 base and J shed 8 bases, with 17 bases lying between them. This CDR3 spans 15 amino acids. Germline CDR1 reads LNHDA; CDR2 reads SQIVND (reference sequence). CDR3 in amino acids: CASSIGETYQRGYTF. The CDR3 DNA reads TGTGCCAGTAGTATAGGCGAGACCTACCAGAGGGGCTACACCTTC.

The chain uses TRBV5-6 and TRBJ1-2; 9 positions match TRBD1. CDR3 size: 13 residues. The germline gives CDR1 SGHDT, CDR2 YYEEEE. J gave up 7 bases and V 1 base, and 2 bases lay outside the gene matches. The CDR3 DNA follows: TGTGCCAGCAGCTTGACAGGGGGCCTTGGCTACACCTTC. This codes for CASSLTGGLGYTF.

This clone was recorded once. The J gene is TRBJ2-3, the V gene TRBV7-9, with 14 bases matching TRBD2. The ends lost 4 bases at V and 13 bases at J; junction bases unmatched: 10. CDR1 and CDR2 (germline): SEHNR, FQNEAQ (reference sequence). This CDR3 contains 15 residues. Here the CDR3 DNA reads TGTGCCAGCAGCTCCCAACTGCTGACTAGCGGGAGGGAGTATTTT. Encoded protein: CASSSQLLTSGREYF.

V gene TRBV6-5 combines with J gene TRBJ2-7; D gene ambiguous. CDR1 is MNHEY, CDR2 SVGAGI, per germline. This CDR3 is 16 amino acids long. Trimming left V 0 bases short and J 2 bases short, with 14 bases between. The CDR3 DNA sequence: TGTGCCAGCAGTTACTCGGCGGTGGGTATTACCTACGAGCAGTACTTC. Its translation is CASSYSAVGITYEQYF.

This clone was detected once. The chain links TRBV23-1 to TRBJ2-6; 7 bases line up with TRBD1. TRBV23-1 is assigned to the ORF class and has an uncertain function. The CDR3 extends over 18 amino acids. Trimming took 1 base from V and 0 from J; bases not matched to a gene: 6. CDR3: CASSQFGTELSGANVLTF. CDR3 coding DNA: TGCGCCAGCAGTCAATTCGGGACAGAACTCTCTGGGGCCAACGTCCTGACTTTC.

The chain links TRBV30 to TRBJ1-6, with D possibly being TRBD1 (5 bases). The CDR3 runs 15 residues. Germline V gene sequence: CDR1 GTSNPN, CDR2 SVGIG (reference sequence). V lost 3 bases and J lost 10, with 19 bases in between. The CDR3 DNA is TGTGCCTGGAGGCCCGGGGGGGGAGGTGGGTCACCCCTCCACTTT. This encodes CAWRPGGGGGSPLHF.